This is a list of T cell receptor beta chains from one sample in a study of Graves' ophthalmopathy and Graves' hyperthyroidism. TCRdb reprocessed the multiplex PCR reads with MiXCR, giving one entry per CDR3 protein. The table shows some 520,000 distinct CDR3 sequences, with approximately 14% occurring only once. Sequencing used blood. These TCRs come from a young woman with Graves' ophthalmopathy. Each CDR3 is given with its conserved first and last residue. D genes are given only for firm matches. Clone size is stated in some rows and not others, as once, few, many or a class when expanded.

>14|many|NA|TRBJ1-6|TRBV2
TGTGCCAGCAGTGAAGTTAGGGGCAATTCACCCCTCCACTTT
CASSEVRGNSPLHF
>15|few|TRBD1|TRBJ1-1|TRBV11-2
TGTGCCAGCAGCCCCACAGGGGGCAGCGGCACTGAAGCTTTCTTT
CASSPTGGSGTEAFF
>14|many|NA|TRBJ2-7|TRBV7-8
TGTGCCAGCATCAAAAACAGATTTTCCTACGAGCAGTACTTC
CASIKNRFSYEQYF
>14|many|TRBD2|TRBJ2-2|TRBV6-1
TGTGCCACTAGGGTTAGGACTAGCTCCGGGGAGCTGTTTTTT
CATRVRTSSGELFF
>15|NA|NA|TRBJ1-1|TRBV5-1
TGCGCCAGCAGCTTAGTTGGGCCCGCGAACACTGAAGCTTTCTTT
CASSLVGPANTEAFF
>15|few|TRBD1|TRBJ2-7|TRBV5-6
TGTGCCAGCAGCCCGGCCGACAGGGTAATATACGAGCAGTACTTC
CASSPADRVIYEQYF
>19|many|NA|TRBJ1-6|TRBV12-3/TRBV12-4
TGTGCCAGCAGCAGAATCCCCATAGGCTTGAGCTCCTATAATTCACCCCTCCACTTT
CASSRIPIGLSSYNSPLHF
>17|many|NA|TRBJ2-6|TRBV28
TGTGCCAGCAGTTTACAGTCCCGAATGTCTGGGGCCAACGTCCTGACTTTC
CASSLQSRMSGANVLTF
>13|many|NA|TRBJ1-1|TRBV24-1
TGTGCCACCCGTCACCCGGGGGGGACTGAAGCTTTCTTT
CATRHPGGTEAFF
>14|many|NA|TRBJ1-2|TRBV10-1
TGCGCCAGCAAGTGGCCCCCTCACATTTATGGCTACACCTTC
CASKWPPHIYGYTF
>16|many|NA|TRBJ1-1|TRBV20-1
TGCAGTGCTAGAGATCTTCACGGTGACAGGAACACTGAAGCTTTCTTT
CSARDLHGDRNTEAFF
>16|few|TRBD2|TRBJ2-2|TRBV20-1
TGCAGTGCTAGACAACCGGGACTAACAAGCACCGGGGAGCTGTTTTTT
CSARQPGLTSTGELFF
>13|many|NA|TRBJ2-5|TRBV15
TGTGCCACCAGCAGAGATAATCGAGAGACCCAGTACTTC
CATSRDNRETQYF
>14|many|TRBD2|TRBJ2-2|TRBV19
TGTGCCACGACTAGCGGGTTTACAATTGGGGAGCTGTTTTTT
CATTSGFTIGELFF
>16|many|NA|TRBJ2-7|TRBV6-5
TGTGCCAGCAGTTACTTGCGCGTCGGGTCTTCGAGCGAGCAGTACTTC
CASSYLRVGSSSEQYF
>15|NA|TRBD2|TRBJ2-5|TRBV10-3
TGTGCCACCGGGACTAGCGGGAGAACCCGCGAGACCCAGTACTTC
CATGTSGRTRETQYF